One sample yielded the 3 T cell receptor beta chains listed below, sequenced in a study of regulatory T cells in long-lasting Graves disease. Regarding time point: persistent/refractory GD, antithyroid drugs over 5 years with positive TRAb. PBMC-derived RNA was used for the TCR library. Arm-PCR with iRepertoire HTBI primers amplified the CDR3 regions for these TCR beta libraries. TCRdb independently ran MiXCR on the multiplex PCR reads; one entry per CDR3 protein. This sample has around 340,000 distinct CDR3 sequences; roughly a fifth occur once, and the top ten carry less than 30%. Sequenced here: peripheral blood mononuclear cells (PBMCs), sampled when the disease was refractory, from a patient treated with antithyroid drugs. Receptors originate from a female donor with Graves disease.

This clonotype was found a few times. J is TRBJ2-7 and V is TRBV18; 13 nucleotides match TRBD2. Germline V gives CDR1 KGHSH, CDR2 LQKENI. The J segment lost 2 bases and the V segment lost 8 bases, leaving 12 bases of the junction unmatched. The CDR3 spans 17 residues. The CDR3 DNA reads TGTGCCAGCGCATCGGGACTAGCGGGGCCCTCTCCCTACGAGCAGTACTTC. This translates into CASASGLAGPSPYEQYF.

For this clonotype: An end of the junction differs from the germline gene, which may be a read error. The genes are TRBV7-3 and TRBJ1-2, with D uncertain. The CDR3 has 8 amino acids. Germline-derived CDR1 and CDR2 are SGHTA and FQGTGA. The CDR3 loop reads CASSFNGW. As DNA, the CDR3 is TGTGCCAGCAGCTTCAACGGCTGG.

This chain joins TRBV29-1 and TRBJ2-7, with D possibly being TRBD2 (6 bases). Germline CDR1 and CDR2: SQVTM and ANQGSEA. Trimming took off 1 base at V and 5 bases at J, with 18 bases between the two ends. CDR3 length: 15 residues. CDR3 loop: CSVEGSPGSSNEQYF. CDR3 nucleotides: TGCAGCGTTGAAGGATCTCCCGGGAGTTCCAACGAGCAGTACTTC.